This TCR beta chain was sequenced during a study of blood T cell repertoires in COVID-19. The V gene's germline CDR1 is SGHRS and CDR2 YFSETQ. This CDR3 contains 14 residues. Losses at the gene ends were 4 bases for V and 1 base for J; bases not matched to a gene: 3. TCRdb's table, derived via immunoSEQ multiplex PCR, lists solely in-frame clones and lacks some. The sample includes some 160,000 clones, about four fifths seen only once; the top ten take about 15%. The sequence came from a woman older than 75 with acute or convalescent COVID-19. This chain joins TRBV5-1 and TRBJ2-5; 8 bases align to TRBD1. The sequenced sample was peripheral blood. The CDR3 nucleotides are TGCGCCAGCAGCCGCGGACAGGGCCAAGAGACCCAGTACTTC. Translating it yields CASSRGQGQETQYF.